This T cell receptor beta chain emerged from a study of CD8 T cells in ankylosing spondylitis. General study points: Researchers reportedly found disease-linked clones significantly enriched in matched ankylosing spondylitis synovial fluid. Blood of patients with ankylosing spondylitis appeared to be characterized by a TCR beta motif of eight highly homologous variants.

Making the TCR beta libraries involved quantitative 5'-RACE with molecular barcodes. TCRdb redid the calling of the 5' RACE reads with MiXCR, one entry per CDR3 protein. The table lists under 200,000 distinct CDR3 sequences, 9.8% of them singletons. Trimming removed 10 bases from V and 3 bases from J, with 16 bases in between. Germline V lookup: CDR1 MNHNS, CDR2 SASEGT. This CDR3 has 15 residues. Concerning this clonotype itself: Its antigen is undetermined.

The receptor was derived from a female donor with ankylosing spondylitis or in good health (not recorded which). The source material was blood, either unsorted or a sorted T cell fraction (not recorded which). V usage is TRBV6-1 and J usage is TRBJ1-6; unclear D gene. The CDR3 region has the DNA TGTGCCACCTGGGGTTCAGTGAACTATAATTCACCCCTCCACTTT. Protein product: CATWGSVNYNSPLHF.